Presented here are 7 T cell receptor beta chains from one specimen sequenced in a study of T cells after posttransplantation cyclophosphamide (dated by TCRdb to about 2016). Read against the paper, the sample's treatment or condition label means: high-dose cyclophosphamide on days +3 and +4 as single-agent GVHD prophylaxis. PTCy patients received busulfan and fludarabine conditioning, a related or unrelated marrow graft, and cyclophosphamide on days +3 and +4. The library was prepared using the immunoSEQ multiplex PCR assay. TCRdb re-hosts the immuneACCESS table, in-frame sequences only. Its copies lack some clones; in the studies checked, an unresolved V gene accounts for under half of them, and the cause for the rest is not known. There are about 15,000 clones in this sample, and none of them is a singleton. The ten largest make up 23% of the sample. This material consisted of PBMCs, taken 950 to 1,200 days after allogeneic stem cell transplant with posttransplant cyclophosphamide. These receptors were obtained from a female patient in her thirties or forties who received an allogeneic stem cell transplant from a related donor, was CMV-positive, and had no GVHD. In patients who had a transplant, some T cells may come from the graft donor.

This clone was seen repeatedly, ten times or more. The rearrangement uses TRBV28 and TRBJ1-2; possible D gene TRBD1, 6 bases. The CDR3 spans 13 residues. Germline V gene sequence: CDR1 MDHEN, CDR2 SYDVKM. Trimming took 6 bases from V and 9 from J, leaving 17 bases between them. CDR3 sequence reads: CASSLSGAQRYTF. The CDR3 nucleotides are TGTGCCAGCAGCCTCTCAGGGGCGCAACGCTACACCTTC.

In its sample, this clone was seen a few times. The CDR3 DNA follows: TGTGCCAGCAGGGCGGGACAGGGGAACTACGAGCAGTACTTC. Its translation: CASRAGQGNYEQYF. The J gene is TRBJ2-7, the V gene TRBV6-5; TRBD1 aligns across 10 bases. This CDR3 is built from 14 residues. From germline, CDR1 is MNHEY and CDR2 SVGAGI. Germline trimming cut 6 bases from V and 3 bases from J; bases unmatched to any gene: 5.

This clone was observed many times. This rearrangement joins TRBV27 to TRBJ1-1, with D maybe TRBD1 (6 bases). The CDR3 sequence is 14 residues long. Trimming removed 6 bases at V and 8 bases at J, with 19 bases between. In germline, CDR1 is MNHEY, CDR2 SMNVEV (reference sequence). Here the CDR3 reads CASRLIGGRSEAFF. The DNA of the CDR3 is TGTGCCAGCAGATTAATCGGGGGGCGTTCCGAAGCTTTCTTT.

This clone came up many times. This chain links TRBV27 with TRBJ1-5; 9 nucleotides line up with TRBD1. With 5 bases clipped from V and 7 bases from J, the junction kept 9 bases outside the gene matches. In germline, CDR1 is MNHEY, CDR2 SMNVEV (reference sequence). CDR3 size: 15 residues. DNA of the CDR3: TGTGCCAGCAGTGCGGGACAGGGAAGCAGGCAGCCCCAGCATTTT. Its translation is CASSAGQGSRQPQHF.

This clone has at least ten counts. The CDR3 spells CASSQDTSGGRRMFF. CDR3 nucleotides: TGCGCCAGCAGCCAAGATACTAGCGGGGGCCGCCGTATGTTTTTT. This chain joins TRBV4-1 and TRBJ2-2, with 11 bases aligning to TRBD2. CDR3 length: 15 residues. V lost 0 bases, J lost 15 bases, and 9 bases stayed unmatched. Germline-derived CDR1 and CDR2 are MGHRA and YSYEKL.

This clone was seen repeatedly, ten times or more. V usage is TRBV11-1 and J usage is TRBJ2-7, with 7 bases identical to TRBD2. V lost 0 bases, J lost 3 bases, and 5 bases stayed unmatched. CDR3 length: 15 amino acids. Germline V gene data show CDR1 as SGHAT and CDR2 as FQDESV (reference sequence). The CDR3 loop is CASSLAGTTLYEQYF. The CDR3 DNA is TGTGCCAGCAGCTTAGCTGGGACTACCCTCTACGAGCAGTACTTC.

This clone was seen many times. This chain uses TRBV19 with TRBJ1-6; D is unclear. Trimming took off 2 bases at V and 9 bases at J, with 11 bases between the two ends. Germline lookup yields CDR1 LNHDA and CDR2 SQIVND (reference sequence). CDR3 length equals 14 residues. CDR3: CASSISVAGSPLHF. The CDR3 DNA reads as TGTGCCAGTAGTATAAGTGTAGCTGGTTCACCCCTCCACTTT.